These 20 T cell receptor beta chains came from one sample sequenced in a study of blood T cells in healthy people across ages. Sample-barcoded 5' priming and a J-beta primer mix drove a second PCR of about 7 to 12 cycles. TCRdb fed the 5' RACE reads into MiXCR, producing one record per CDR3 protein. This table has about 970,000 distinct CDR3 sequences, roughly 47% appearing once. The sample comprised blood. Receptor source: a woman aged 55-70 years in good health.

CDR3 amino acids: CAISSDKTNYGYTF. The CDR3 nucleotides read TGTGCCATCAGTTCTGACAAAACTAACTATGGCTACACCTTC. This chain uses TRBV10-3 with TRBJ1-2; the D is unclear. This CDR3 spans 14 amino acids. Per the germline V gene, CDR1 is ENHRY and CDR2 is SYGVKD. V was cut by 5 bases and J by 0 bases, with 10 bases left in between.

This chain joins TRBV20-1 and TRBJ1-1; 8 nucleotides align to TRBD1. The ends lost 0 bases at V and 3 bases at J; junction bases unmatched: 3. The CDR3 is 14 residues long. Germline CDR1 is DFQATT and CDR2 is SNEGSKA (reference sequence). The CDR3 reads CSARDRGLYTEAFF. CDR3 DNA: TGCAGTGCTAGAGACAGGGGGCTTTACACTGAAGCTTTCTTT.

The chain is built from TRBV12-3 or TRBV12-4 and TRBJ2-5; TRBD1 matches at 7 bases. The CDR3 loop spans 15 amino acids. The V gene end was trimmed by 3 bases and the J gene end by 2 bases; junction bases not matched to a gene: 6. CDR3 nucleotides: TGTGCCAGCAGTTTCGGGACAGACCCGCAAGAGACCCAGTACTTC. It yields the protein CASSFGTDPQETQYF.

The sample holds many counts of this clonotype. The chain recombines TRBV15 with TRBJ2-7; D ambiguous. Germline loops: CDR1 LNHNV, CDR2 YYDKDF (reference sequence). The V and J ends lost 3 bases and 4 bases respectively, with 4 bases between them. The CDR3 length is 11 residues. The CDR3 DNA is TGTGCCACCAGCAGGGGATACGAGCAGTACTTC. Translating gives CATSRGYEQYF.

The chain carries TRBV7-8 and TRBJ2-1; unclear D gene. This CDR3 comprises 15 residues. In germline, CDR1 is SGHVS, CDR2 FQNEAQ. The germline V and J ends were trimmed by 5 bases and 4 bases, with 15 bases remaining between them. The CDR3 region has the DNA TGTGCCAGCAGCCCCCGTCAGACTGGGTACAATGAGCAGTTCTTC. Its protein is CASSPRQTGYNEQFF.

The J gene is TRBJ2-5, the V gene TRBV5-1; D perhaps matches TRBD2 (6 bases). This CDR3 has 17 residues. Germline V gene lookup returns CDR1 SGHRS and CDR2 YFSETQ. Between the trimmed V and J ends, which lost 4 bases and 0 bases, there was a span of 19 bases. The CDR3 here is CASSLRSSGPYQETQYF. The CDR3 DNA is TGCGCCAGCAGCCTTAGGTCCAGCGGGCCGTACCAAGAGACCCAGTACTTC.

This clonotype was recorded a few times. J is TRBJ2-3 and V is TRBV4-2; 12 nucleotides line up with TRBD2. The CDR3 runs to 15 residues. Germline V lookup: CDR1 LGHNA, CDR2 YNFKEQ. V shed 7 bases and J 5 bases; nucleotides not matched to a gene: 7. CDR3 sequence reads: CASTETSGRLDTQYF. The DNA of the CDR3 is TGTGCCAGCACCGAGACTAGCGGGAGATTAGATACGCAGTATTTT.

V and J are TRBV6-2 or TRBV6-3 and TRBJ2-5; D tentatively reads TRBD1 or TRBD2 (6 bases each). CDR1 is MNHEY, CDR2 SVGEGT, per germline. V lost 5 bases and J 11 bases, leaving 18 bases between the germline ends. CDR3 length: 13 residues. As DNA, the CDR3 is TGTGCCAGCAGTCGGGGGCCTACGATTGAGCAGTACTTC. This encodes CASSRGPTIEQYF.

V usage is TRBV20-1 and J usage is TRBJ2-1; 14 positions match TRBD2. The CDR3 runs 17 residues. V gave up 1 base and J gave up 6 bases; unmatched junction bases: 8. The germline V gene has CDR1 DFQATT and CDR2 SNEGSKA (reference sequence). CDR3 sequence: CSARVAGTSGGPNEQFF. The CDR3 coding sequence is TGCAGTGCTAGAGTAGCCGGGACTAGCGGGGGACCCAATGAGCAGTTCTTC.

The gene calls are TRBV19 and TRBJ2-5; D call uncertain. The CDR3 length is 13 residues. Trimming left V 0 bases short and J 5 bases short, with 7 bases between. Germline lookup yields CDR1 LNHDA and CDR2 SQIVND (reference sequence). In DNA, the CDR3 is TGTGCCAGTAGTATAGATCTGACGGAGACCCAGTACTTC. It is translated as CASSIDLTETQYF.

The chain recombines TRBV7-2 with TRBJ2-3; 7 nucleotides align to TRBD1. The germline gives CDR1 SGHTA, CDR2 FQGNSA. Trimming removed 7 bases from V and 1 base from J; junction bases left unmatched: 8. The CDR3 sequence is 15 residues long. The CDR3 sequence: CASTPQTGRTDTQYF. In DNA form, the CDR3 reads TGTGCCAGCACCCCACAGACAGGGCGCACAGATACGCAGTATTTT.

This clonotype was seen a handful of times. J is TRBJ2-3 and V is TRBV29-1; D is possibly TRBD2 (6 bases). Germline lookup yields CDR1 SQVTM and CDR2 ANQGSEA. The CDR3 totals 13 residues. Between the trimmed V and J ends, which lost 4 bases and 10 bases, there was a span of 18 bases. Here the CDR3 DNA reads TGCAGCGTTGTCCGTAGCTTGCGGGGTGCGCAGTATTTT. This encodes CSVVRSLRGAQYF.

CDR3 bases: TGTGCCAGTAGGCGACGTAATATGATCAGGGGCCCAAACTCGGGGGGCTACACCTTC. Residues: CASRRRNMIRGPNSGGYTF. The chain links TRBV28 to TRBJ1-2; maybe TRBD1 (6 bases). This CDR3 contains 19 residues. CDR1 and CDR2 (germline): MDHEN, SYDVKM. The germline V and J ends were trimmed by 9 bases and 8 bases, with 37 bases remaining between them.

The J gene is TRBJ2-7, the V gene TRBV7-8; D remains ambiguous. Trimming cost V 2 bases and J 3 bases, with 11 bases left between them. The CDR3 is 14 amino acids. Germline lookup yields CDR1 SGHVS and CDR2 FQNEAQ. CDR3 loop: CASSLRAGYYEQYF. CDR3 DNA sequence: TGTGCCAGCAGCTTACGAGCTGGATACTACGAGCAGTACTTC.

The genes are TRBV4-2 and TRBJ2-1; D is possibly TRBD2 (6 bases). V dropped 3 bases and J dropped 13 bases, with 22 bases sitting between them. Germline CDR1 LGHNA, CDR2 YNFKEQ. CDR3 length: 15 amino acids. Written as DNA, the CDR3 is TGTGCCAGCAGCCAGGTGGGATCATTCCGGGAGACCCAGTTCTTC. Translation: CASSQVGSFRETQFF.

The genes are TRBV5-1 and TRBJ2-5; perhaps D is TRBD1 or TRBD2 (5 bases each). The germline CDR1 and CDR2 sequences are SGHRS and YFSETQ. Trimming took 2 bases from V and 0 from J, leaving 14 bases between them. The CDR3 consists of 16 residues. The CDR3 nucleotides are TGCGCCAGCAGCTTAAGCCCGGGACGGAACCAAGAGACCCAGTACTTC. It specifies CASSLSPGRNQETQYF. Full variable domain (rest looked up from reference TRBV5-1 and TRBJ2-5): KAGVTQTPRYLIKTRGQQVTLSCSPISGHRSVSWYQQTPGQGLQFLFEYFSETQRNKGNFPGRFSGRQFSNSRSEMNVSTLELGDSALYLCASSLSPGRNQETQYFGPGTRLLVL.

The chain uses TRBV24-1 and TRBJ2-7, with 7 bases aligning to TRBD2. The V segment lost 6 bases and the J segment 10 bases; nucleotides outside the gene matches: 8. The CDR3 runs 12 residues. Germline CDR1 reads KGHDR; CDR2 reads SFDVKD. CDR3 in DNA: TGTGCCACCAGTAAAATGGGGGGGATACAGTACTTC. The encoded protein is CATSKMGGIQYF.

V is TRBV6-5 and J is TRBJ2-1; D is tentatively TRBD1 or TRBD2 (6 bases each). The CDR3 has 16 residues. Trimming cost V 0 bases and J 7 bases, with 16 bases left between them. In germline, CDR1 is MNHEY, CDR2 SVGAGI. The CDR3 region has the DNA TGTGCCAGCAGTTACTCGACGGGGGAGAGGGGGAATGAGCAGTTCTTC. This gives the protein CASSYSTGERGNEQFF.

DNA of the CDR3: TGCAGTGCTAGAGGAGGGTTTTACGAGCAGTACTTC. This sequence encodes CSARGGFYEQYF. The rearrangement uses TRBV20-1 and TRBJ2-5; a weak D match, TRBD2 (5 bases). The end of the DNA aligns better with TRBJ2-7, so the J call may be wrong. The CDR3 totals 12 residues. Per the germline V gene, CDR1 is DFQATT and CDR2 is SNEGSKA (reference sequence).

The rearrangement links TRBV28 to TRBJ2-7; 7 bases map to TRBD2. The V segment lost 5 bases and the J segment 4 bases; nucleotides outside the gene matches: 8. The CDR3 contains 14 residues. Germline loops: CDR1 MDHEN, CDR2 SYDVKM. DNA for the CDR3: TGTGCCAGCAGTGCAGGGAGGGGTTTTTACGAGCAGTACTTC. It specifies CASSAGRGFYEQYF.